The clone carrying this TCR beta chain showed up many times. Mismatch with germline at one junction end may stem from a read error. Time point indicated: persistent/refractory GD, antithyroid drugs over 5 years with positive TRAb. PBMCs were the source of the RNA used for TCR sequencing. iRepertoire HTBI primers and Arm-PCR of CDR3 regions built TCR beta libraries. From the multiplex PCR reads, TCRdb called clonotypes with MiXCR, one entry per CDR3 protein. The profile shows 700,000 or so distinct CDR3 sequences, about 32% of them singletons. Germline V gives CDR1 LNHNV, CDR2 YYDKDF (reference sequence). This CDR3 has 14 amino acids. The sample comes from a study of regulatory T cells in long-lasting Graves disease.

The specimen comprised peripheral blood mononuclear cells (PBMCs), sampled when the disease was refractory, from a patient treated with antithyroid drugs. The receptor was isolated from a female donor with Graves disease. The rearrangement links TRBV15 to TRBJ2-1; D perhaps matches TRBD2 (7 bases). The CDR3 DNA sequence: TGTGCCACCAGCATAACCGGGGGGCGCATGGCCCTATCTTTC. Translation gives CATSITGGRMALSF.